This is a list of T cell receptor beta chains from one sample in a study of blood T cell repertoires in COVID-19. TCRdb keeps only in-frame clones here, not all; method: immunoSEQ multiplex PCR. The sample includes 70,000 to 80,000 clones, roughly 82% of them seen just once. What was sequenced was peripheral blood. The origin of the receptors is a man between 50 and 59 years old with acute or convalescent COVID-19. Both conserved end residues are part of each CDR3. The order of the fields is J gene, V gene, clone size, D gene, CDR3 length, CDR3 DNA, CDR3 protein. The D gene is left open where the match is weak. Rows may omit the clone size; those that give it use once, few, many or a size class.

J: TRBJ2-7; V: TRBV19; size: few; D: TRBD1; length: 15; DNA: TGTGCCAGTAGTGCCAGGACAGGGAAGTCCTACGAGCAGTACTTC; CDR3: CASSARTGKSYEQYF
J: TRBJ1-4; V: TRBV7-2; size: .; D: .; length: 14; DNA: TGTGCCAGCAGCTTGTGGCAGGGGAATGAAAAACTGTTTTTT; CDR3: CASSLWQGNEKLFF
J: TRBJ2-2; V: TRBV5-1; size: .; D: .; length: 16; DNA: TGCGCCAGCAGCGGAAACAGCATCGCGAACACCGGGGAGCTGTTTTTT; CDR3: CASSGNSIANTGELFF
J: TRBJ1-2; V: TRBV19; size: few; D: TRBD1; length: 15; DNA: TGTGCCAGTAGTACCCCGGACAGGGGGCTTAATGGCTACACCTTC; CDR3: CASSTPDRGLNGYTF
J: TRBJ2-1; V: TRBV10-3; size: few; D: TRBD1; length: 13; DNA: TGTGCCACGACGGGACAGGTGGGCAATGAGCAGTTCTTC; CDR3: CATTGQVGNEQFF
J: TRBJ2-7; V: TRBV7-9; size: few; D: .; length: 14; DNA: TGTGCCAGCAGCTTAGACACTAGCCGCTACGAGCAGTACTTC; CDR3: CASSLDTSRYEQYF
J: TRBJ2-7; V: TRBV13; size: .; D: TRBD1; length: 16; DNA: TGTGCCAGCAGCTCGGATAGGGGGACAGGGGAATACGAGCAGTACTTC; CDR3: CASSSDRGTGEYEQYF
J: TRBJ1-2; V: TRBV6-1; size: .; D: .; length: 14; DNA: TGTGCCAGCAGTGAAGCGGGGCCCAGCTATGGCTACACCTTC; CDR3: CASSEAGPSYGYTF
J: TRBJ2-1; V: TRBV24-1; size: once; D: .; length: 13; DNA: TGTGCCACCAGTGGGACACAGGGCCGCCGTTTGTTCTTC; CDR3: CATSGTQGRRLFF
J: TRBJ2-1; V: TRBV7-2; size: .; D: TRBD2; length: 15; DNA: TGTGCCAGCAGTACAAAATTAGCGGGAAACAATGAGCAGTTCTTC; CDR3: CASSTKLAGNNEQFF
J: TRBJ2-7; V: TRBV6-5; size: .; D: .; length: 13; DNA: TGTGCCAGCAGTTACGACTTCACCTACGAGCAGTACTTC; CDR3: CASSYDFTYEQYF
J: TRBJ1-6; V: TRBV6-5; size: few; D: .; length: 15; DNA: TGTGCCAGCAGTTATAGTTACTCCTATAATTCACCCCTCCACTTT; CDR3: CASSYSYSYNSPLHF
J: TRBJ1-1; V: TRBV15; size: .; D: .; length: 15; DNA: TGTGCCACCAGCAGAGATCCCCGGGAGGGGGGAGAAGCTTTCTTT; CDR3: CATSRDPREGGEAFF
J: TRBJ1-5; V: TRBV19; size: once; D: .; length: 17; DNA: TGTGCCAGTAGTAAGGCCGGACAGATTGGGGGACGGCAGCCCCAGCATTTT; CDR3: CASSKAGQIGGRQPQHF
J: TRBJ1-1; V: TRBV30; size: .; D: .; length: 15; DNA: TGTGCCTGGAGTGTACGAGGGCATGACACGACTGAAGCTTTCTTT; CDR3: CAWSVRGHDTTEAFF
J: TRBJ2-1; V: TRBV27; size: .; D: TRBD1; length: 15; DNA: TGTGCCAGCATGGTGACCCGGGACAGGGCTAATGAGCAGTTCTTC; CDR3: CASMVTRDRANEQFF
J: TRBJ2-4; V: TRBV4-3; size: .; D: .; length: 16; DNA: TGCGCCAGCAGCCAAGGGACATCGACGTACAAAAACATTCAGTACTTC; CDR3: CASSQGTSTYKNIQYF
J: TRBJ2-3; V: TRBV25-1; size: .; D: .; length: 12; DNA: TGTGCCAGCAGTGGGGGCGGAGATACGCAGTATTTT; CDR3: CASSGGGDTQYF
J: TRBJ2-3; V: TRBV9; size: .; D: TRBD1; length: 15; DNA: TGTGCCAGCAGCGTAGGGGACAGGGGGATAGATACGCAGTATTTT; CDR3: CASSVGDRGIDTQYF
J: TRBJ1-1; V: TRBV9; size: .; D: .; length: 14; DNA: TGTGCCAGCAGCCCAGGGGAGCCGAACACTGAAGCTTTCTTT; CDR3: CASSPGEPNTEAFF
J: TRBJ2-3; V: TRBV5-5; size: .; D: TRBD2; length: 14; DNA: TGTGCCACCCGGAGCGCGGGAGTGGAAGATACGCAGTATTTT; CDR3: CATRSAGVEDTQYF